This record looks at one T cell receptor (beta chain) sequence and its context. Its target is not known. The data derive from a study of cytomegalovirus exposure and HLA in healthy donors. Study conclusions and caveats: In a later analysis, TCR association rates varied by HLA locus: DRB1 most, HLA-C fewest. A cluster of highly shared sequence variants was likely a sequencing artifact. In an earlier analysis, about 87% or about 30%: the productive usage of most TCR beta V segments.

Vbeta (60) and Jbeta (13) primers were used in the PCR. The table came from immunoSEQ multiplex PCR; TCRdb's copy has only in-frame clones and leaves some out. The table includes some 100,000 clones, around three quarters detected once. Despite likely unrecorded immune exposures, the donors were nominally healthy at the time of sampling. The sample taken for sequencing was PBMCs. This receptor was obtained from a male donor in good health and CMV-seropositive.

The DNA for the CDR3 is TGTGCCAGCAGTTTACCGCCGGAGGTAGTCCAAGAGACCCAGTACTTC. Translating gives CASSLPPEVVQETQYF. The rearrangement uses TRBV6-5 and TRBJ2-5; tentatively, D is TRBD2 (5 bases). The CDR3 has 16 amino acids. The germline gives CDR1 MNHEY, CDR2 SVGAGI. V lost 4 bases and J lost 1, with 16 bases in between.